This T cell receptor (beta chain) stems from a study of cytomegalovirus exposure and HLA in healthy donors. Each of the donors was a healthy bone marrow donor. This clone was found a few times. Its antigen is currently unknown. In the PCR, 60 Vbeta and 13 Jbeta primers were used. Profiling relied on immunoSEQ multiplex PCR, and the TCRdb table lists in-frame clones only, not all of them. The profile shows some 180,000 clones, 75% to 80% of them singletons. V gave up 5 bases and J gave up 7 bases; unmatched junction bases: 6. The CDR3 consists of 14 residues. From germline, CDR1 is MNHEY and CDR2 SMNVEV (reference sequence). Study results and limitations: CMV serostatus was the only immune exposure information that was available. A link between a missense DCLRE1C variant and TCR beta V- and J-gene trimming emerged from a later analysis.

V usage is TRBV27 and J usage is TRBJ2-2; 8 positions match TRBD1. Sequenced material: PBMCs. The source is a female donor in good health and CMV-seronegative. DNA of the CDR3: TGTGCCAGCAGTCGTCAGGGGGCTGACGGGGAGCTGTTTTTT. Translating gives CASSRQGADGELFF.